These 6 T cell receptor beta chains were sequenced from one sample in a study of blood T cell repertoires in COVID-19. The assay was immunoSEQ multiplex PCR, and TCRdb's table has in-frame clones only and misses some. Among 65,000 to 95,000 clones listed, 70% to 90% were seen once. The specimen was peripheral blood. All receptors come from a middle-aged man with active COVID-19.

The chain joins TRBV19 to TRBJ2-4; a possible D gene is TRBD1 (5 bases). Trimming removed 0 bases from V and 2 bases from J, with 8 bases in between. The CDR3 is made up of 15 amino acids. In germline, CDR1 is LNHDA, CDR2 SQIVND (reference sequence). In DNA, the CDR3 is TGTGCCAGTAGTATAGATGGGGCCCCCAAAAACATTCAGTACTTC. It is translated as CASSIDGAPKNIQYF.

The chain has TRBV28 and TRBJ2-5; 8 bases are shared with TRBD1. With 5 bases clipped from V and 9 bases from J, the junction kept 14 bases outside the gene matches. This CDR3 is 15 amino acids long. Germline V gene data show CDR1 as MDHEN and CDR2 as SYDVKM. CDR3 DNA: TGTGCCAGCAGTCCCCTGACAGGGGCTGTCGGGGCCCAGTACTTC. Its translation is CASSPLTGAVGAQYF.

This sequence joins TRBV6-5 and TRBJ1-4, with TRBD1 matching over 9 bases. This CDR3 is built from 13 residues. Looked up from germline, CDR1 is MNHEY and CDR2 is SVGAGI. Trimming at V came to 6 bases and at J to 5 bases, leaving 1 base not matched to a gene. CDR3 amino acids: CASRGTGNEKLFF. The CDR3, as DNA: TGTGCCAGCAGAGGGACAGGGAATGAAAAACTGTTTTTT.

In its sample, this clone was seen a few times. This rearrangement joins TRBV7-9 to TRBJ2-1, with TRBD2 identical over 7 bases. CDR3 length: 15 amino acids. CDR1 and CDR2 from the germline V gene are SEHNR and FQNEAQ (reference sequence). V shed 2 bases, J shed 5 bases, and the junction held 6 bases outside the gene matches. The CDR3 DNA sequence: TGTGCCAGCAGCTTACGCCCGGGACTAAACAATGAGCAGTTCTTC. This gives the protein CASSLRPGLNNEQFF.

The chain couples TRBV18 to TRBJ2-7, with 7 bases lining up with TRBD2. J gave up 7 bases and V 3 bases, and 6 bases lay outside the gene matches. Germline V CDR1 and CDR2: KGHSH, LQKENI. CDR3 length equals 13 residues. The CDR3 DNA is TGTGCCAGCTCACCGGGGGGGGTTGGTGAGCAGTACTTC. It yields the protein CASSPGGVGEQYF.

The CDR3 nucleotides are TGCGCCAGCAGCAGGGCCGGGACAGGGGCAGATACGCAGTATTTT. This translates into CASSRAGTGADTQYF. V is TRBV5-1 and J is TRBJ2-3; 10 nucleotides align to TRBD1. The germline V gene has CDR1 SGHRS and CDR2 YFSETQ. With V trimmed by 4 bases and J by 4 bases, 6 bases remained unmatched. The CDR3 runs to 15 residues.